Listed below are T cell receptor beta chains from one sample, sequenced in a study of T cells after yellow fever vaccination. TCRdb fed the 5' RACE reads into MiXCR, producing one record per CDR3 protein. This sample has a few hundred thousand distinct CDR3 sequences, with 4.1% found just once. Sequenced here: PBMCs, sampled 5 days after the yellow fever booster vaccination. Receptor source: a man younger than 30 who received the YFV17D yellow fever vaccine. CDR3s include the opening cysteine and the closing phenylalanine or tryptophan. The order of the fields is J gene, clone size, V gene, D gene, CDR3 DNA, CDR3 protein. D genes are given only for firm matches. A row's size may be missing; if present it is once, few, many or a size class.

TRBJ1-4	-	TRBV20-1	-	TGCAGTGCTATGCGACAGGCTAATGAAAAACTGTTTTTT	CSAMRQANEKLFF
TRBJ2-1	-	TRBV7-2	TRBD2	TGTGCCAGCAGCTTAGTCCCCATAGCGGGGGGACCCATACAGCAGTTCTTC	CASSLVPIAGGPIQQFF
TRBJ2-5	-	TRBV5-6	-	TGTGCCAGCGACTCTATAGGCAGTCCGGGACAAGAGACCCAGTACTTC	CASDSIGSPGQETQYF
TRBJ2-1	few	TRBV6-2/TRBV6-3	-	TGTGCCAGCAGTTACTCGACTTCGGGGCCCCACTACTACAATGAGCAGTTCTTC	CASSYSTSGPHYYNEQFF
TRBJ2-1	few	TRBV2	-	TGTGCCAGCAGGACCGGGACGCGACATGAGCAGTTCTTC	CASRTGTRHEQFF
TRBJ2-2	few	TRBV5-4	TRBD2	TGTGCCAGCAGCTCGTTCGCTGCGACTAGCGTCACCGGGGAGCTGTTTTTT	CASSSFAATSVTGELFF
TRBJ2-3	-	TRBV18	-	TGTGCCAGCTCGCCTCTTGGGGATACGCAGTATTTT	CASSPLGDTQYF
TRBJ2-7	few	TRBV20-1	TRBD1	TGCAGTGCTAGATTACCGGGACAGTCGTTCGAGCAGTACTTC	CSARLPGQSFEQYF
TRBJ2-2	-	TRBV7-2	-	TGTGCCAGCAGCCCAGTGAGGGGGGAGCTGTTTTTT	CASSPVRGELFF
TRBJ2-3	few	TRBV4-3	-	TGCGCCAGCAGCCAAGAAGGGCCTAGCGTTACAGATACGCAGTATTTT	CASSQEGPSVTDTQYF
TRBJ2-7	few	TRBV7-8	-	TGTGCCAGCAGCCACGGACCGGGCCCTGGTTACGAGCAGTACTTC	CASSHGPGPGYEQYF
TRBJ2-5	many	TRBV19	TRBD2	TGTGCCAGTGGGGCATGGGCGGGGGAAGAGACCCAGTACTTC	CASGAWAGEETQYF
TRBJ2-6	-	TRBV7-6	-	TGTGCCAGCGAGGAGCAGGCCTCATCGGTGGCTGGGGCCAACGTCCTGACTTTC	CASEEQASSVAGANVLTF
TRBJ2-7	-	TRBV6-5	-	TGTGCCAGCAGTACCCTCTATAGGGGGATTTACGAGCAGTACTTC	CASSTLYRGIYEQYF
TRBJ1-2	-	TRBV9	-	TGTGCCAGCAGCCCAAGGCGGGGACCCGATGGGGATGGCTACACCTTC	CASSPRRGPDGDGYTF
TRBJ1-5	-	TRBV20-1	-	TGCAGTACAGATAGCAATCAGCCCCAGCATTTT	CSTDSNQPQHF
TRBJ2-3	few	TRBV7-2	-	TGTGCCAGCAGCGAGTACCTCACAGATACGCAGTATTTT	CASSEYLTDTQYF
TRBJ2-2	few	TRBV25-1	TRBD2	TGTGCCAGCAGTGACGCAGGACTAGCGGGGGTGGACACCGGGGAGCTGTTTTTT	CASSDAGLAGVDTGELFF
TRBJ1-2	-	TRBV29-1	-	TGCAGCGTTGAAGGGTGGGGCAGGACCTCCTATGGCTACACCTTC	CSVEGWGRTSYGYTF
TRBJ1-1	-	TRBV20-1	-	TGCAGTGCCCCGGGGGCCGTGCAGGAGTGGAACACTGAAGCTTTCTTT	CSAPGAVQEWNTEAFF
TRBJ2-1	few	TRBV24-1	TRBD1	TGTGCCACCAGTGATACCATCGGGACAGTCAATGAGCAGTTCTTC	CATSDTIGTVNEQFF